The 26 T cell receptor beta chains given below trace back to one sample, sequenced in a study of control samples from healthy donors and cancer patients. TCRdb keeps only in-frame clones here, not all; method: immunoSEQ multiplex PCR. The sample has about 15,000 clones, about 87% seen once. Sequenced material: PBMCs. Receptors were obtained from a woman in her 70s with colorectal cancer.

The chain recombines TRBV9 with TRBJ2-5; 9 positions match TRBD2. The length of the CDR3 is 15 residues. Germline V CDR1 and CDR2: SGDLS, YYNGEE. Trimming at V came to 0 bases and at J to 1 base, leaving 1 base not matched to a gene. CDR3 residues: CASSVVTSGQETQYF. CDR3 DNA sequence: TGTGCCAGCAGCGTAGTGACTAGCGGCCAAGAGACCCAGTACTTC.

The chain combines TRBV5-4 with TRBJ2-7, with D perhaps matching TRBD2 (6 bases). Trimming shortened V by 0 bases and J by 4 bases, and 8 bases separated the two germline ends. This CDR3 spans 13 amino acids. From germline, CDR1 is SGHNT and CDR2 YYREEE (reference sequence). CDR3 in DNA: TGTGCCAGCAGCTTGGATCGGGGGTACGAGCAGTACTTC. Translating gives CASSLDRGYEQYF.

The rearrangement uses TRBV5-1 and TRBJ2-3; D is unresolved. The CDR3 is 14 residues long. V lost 3 bases to trimming and J lost 2 bases, with 10 bases between them. Germline values: CDR1 SGHRS, CDR2 YFSETQ. CDR3 sequence: CASSSRQYTDTQYF. The CDR3 DNA is TGCGCCAGCAGCTCCCGGCAGTACACAGATACGCAGTATTTT.

J is TRBJ2-1 and V is TRBV19; D may be TRBD2 (5 bases). Trimming shortened V by 5 bases and J by 2 bases, and 16 bases separated the two germline ends. The CDR3 consists of 16 residues. Germline loops: CDR1 LNHDA, CDR2 SQIVND (reference sequence). CDR3 bases: TGTGCCAGTAGTTCCCGAAGGCCTAGCACCTACAATGAGCAGTTCTTC. It specifies CASSSRRPSTYNEQFF. Full variable domain (remainder filled in from reference TRBV19 and TRBJ2-1): DGGITQSPKYLFRKEGQNVTLSCEQNLNHDAMYWYRQDPGQGLRLIYYSQIVNDFQKGDIAEGYSVSREKKESFPLTVTSAQKNPTAFYLCASSSRRPSTYNEQFFGPGTRLTVL.

This clone appeared once. The chain carries TRBV5-6 and TRBJ2-4, with 8 bases lining up with TRBD2. The CDR3 is 17 residues long. Germline V CDR1 and CDR2: SGHDT, YYEEEE. Germline trimming cut 0 bases from V and 1 base from J; bases unmatched to any gene: 6. In nucleotides, the CDR3 is TGTGCCAGCAGCTTGGCCGGGGGGGCCGTGGCCAAAAACATTCAGTACTTC. Translation gives CASSLAGGAVAKNIQYF. Using reference TRBV5-6 and TRBJ2-4 for the parts outside the CDR3, the full variable domain is DAGVTQSPTHLIKTRGQQVTLRCSPKSGHDTVSWYQQALGQGPQFIFQYYEEEERQRGNFPDRFSGHQFPNYSSELNVNALLLGDSALYLCASSLAGGAVAKNIQYFGAGTRLSVL.

This chain uses TRBV7-9 with TRBJ1-4, with 10 bases lining up with TRBD1. From germline, CDR1 is SEHNR and CDR2 FQNEAQ (reference sequence). V lost 3 bases and J lost 7; bases outside the gene matches: 8. The CDR3 covers 16 residues. CDR3 bases: TGTGCCAGCAGCTTGGACCGGGACAGGGGTGGTGAAAAACTGTTTTTT. Translated, it gives CASSLDRDRGGEKLFF.

CDR3: CASRGGTQPQHF. CDR3 nucleotides: TGTGCCAGTAGGGGAGGTACTCAGCCCCAGCATTTT. This chain connects TRBV19 to TRBJ1-5; D gene unclear. Germline CDR1 is LNHDA and CDR2 is SQIVND (reference sequence). The CDR3 has 12 amino acids. Between the trimmed V and J ends, which lost 6 bases and 6 bases, there was a span of 9 bases.

The chain recombines TRBV7-3 with TRBJ2-7; D is unclear. With 5 bases removed from V and 2 bases from J, the gap between germline ends came to 7 bases. Looked up from germline, CDR1 is SGHTA and CDR2 is FQGTGA. This CDR3 region has 12 residues. The CDR3 loop is CASSPPPYEQYF. CDR3 DNA: TGTGCCAGCAGCCCACCCCCCTACGAGCAGTACTTC. Together with reference TRBV7-3 and TRBJ2-7, the CDR3 gives the full variable domain: GAGVSQTPSNKVTEKGKYVELRCDPISGHTALYWYRQSLGQGPEFLIYFQGTGAADDSGLPNDRFFAVRPEGSVSTLKIQRTERGDSAVYLCASSPPPYEQYFGPGTRLTVT.

The rearrangement joins TRBV9 to TRBJ2-5, with 7 bases lining up with TRBD1. The CDR3 runs 15 residues. Germline CDR1 and CDR2: SGDLS and YYNGEE. The trim removed 3 bases at V and 4 bases at J, leaving 9 bases unmatched. The CDR3 nucleotides are TGTGCCAGCAGCGAGAGGCAAGGGGGCGCAGAGACCCAGTACTTC. Translating gives CASSERQGGAETQYF.

The CDR3 region is CATSRVRGAQNNEQFF. For the CDR3, the DNA is TGTGCCACCAGCAGGGTGCGGGGGGCCCAAAATAATGAGCAGTTCTTC. This chain joins TRBV15 and TRBJ2-1, with 8 bases fitting TRBD2. This CDR3 has 16 amino acids. Per the germline V gene, CDR1 is LNHNV and CDR2 is YYDKDF (reference sequence). J lost 7 bases, V lost 3 bases, and 11 bases had no gene match. Drawing the rest from reference TRBV15 and TRBJ2-1, the complete variable domain is DAMVIQNPRYQVTQFGKPVTLSCSQTLNHNVMYWYQQKSSQAPKLLFHYYDKDFNNEADTPDNFQSRRPNTSFCFLDIRSPGLGDTAMYLCATSRVRGAQNNEQFFGPGTRLTVL.

CDR3 sequence reads: CASSPSADNYGYTF. The CDR3 region has the DNA TGTGCCAGCTCACCCTCTGCTGATAACTATGGCTACACCTTC. The genes are TRBV18 and TRBJ1-2; no firm D call. V lost 3 bases and J lost 1, with 9 bases in between. Germline loops: CDR1 KGHSH, CDR2 LQKENI. This CDR3 contains 14 residues. Variable domain in full (rest from reference TRBV18 and TRBJ1-2): NAGVMQNPRHLVRRRGQEARLRCSPMKGHSHVYWYRQLPEEGLKFMVYLQKENIIDESGMPKERFSAEFPKEGPSILRIQQVVRGDSAAYFCASSPSADNYGYTFGSGTRLTVV.

This clone appeared a single time. V and J are TRBV7-2 and TRBJ2-7; 16 bases fit TRBD2. V trimming: 3 bases; J trimming: 7 bases; junction bases outside the gene matches: 0. The CDR3 is 14 amino acids. Germline values: CDR1 SGHTA, CDR2 FQGNSA. CDR3 DNA: TGTGCCAGCAGCTTGGGACTAGCGGGAGGGGAGCAGTACTTC. It codes for CASSLGLAGGEQYF.

This clone has just one count. The gene calls are TRBV27 and TRBJ1-2; 7 bases agree with TRBD1. The V and J ends lost 4 bases and 5 bases, in that order; junction bases with no gene match: 16. In germline, CDR1 is MNHEY, CDR2 SMNVEV (reference sequence). This CDR3 spans 17 amino acids. DNA of the CDR3: TGTGCCAGCAGTTCGGTCGGGACAGTGGTGTCGGGGTATGGCTACACCTTC. This codes for CASSSVGTVVSGYGYTF.

This chain uses TRBV7-2 with TRBJ1-1; TRBD1 is a possible D gene (5 bases). Trimming shortened V by 1 base and J by 6 bases, and 9 bases separated the two germline ends. Germline V gene lookup returns CDR1 SGHTA and CDR2 FQGNSA. There are 13 residues in the CDR3. CDR3 nucleotides: TGTGCCAGCAGCTTAGTGGGGGTACCTGAAGCTTTCTTT. This codes for CASSLVGVPEAFF.

The chain has TRBV18 and TRBJ2-7; either TRBD1 or TRBD2 may fit D (7 bases each). The CDR3 consists of 14 residues. The V gene lost 6 bases and the J gene lost 8 bases, with 20 bases spanning the gap. Germline V CDR1 and CDR2: KGHSH, LQKENI. The CDR3: CASSGGDSGLKQYF. The CDR3 DNA follows: TGTGCCAGCTCGGGGGGGGACAGCGGCCTCAAGCAGTACTTC.

This clone was recorded once. This chain joins TRBV27 and TRBJ1-1, with 7 bases identical to TRBD1. The CDR3 covers 14 residues. J gave up 5 bases and V 2 bases, and 5 bases lay outside the gene matches. Per germline, CDR1 MNHEY and CDR2 SMNVEV (reference sequence). CDR3 residues: CASSLVRGQTEAFF. The CDR3 DNA follows: TGTGCCAGCAGTTTAGTCAGGGGACAGACTGAAGCTTTCTTT.

The table lists this clone with a count of one. This chain connects TRBV19 to TRBJ2-1; tentative D call: TRBD2 (6 bases). CDR1 and CDR2 (germline): LNHDA, SQIVND (reference sequence). CDR3 size: 14 residues. Trimming removed 2 bases at V and 2 bases at J, with 7 bases between. DNA for the CDR3: TGTGCCAGTAGTATATGGACTACCTACAATGAGCAGTTCTTC. Protein sequence: CASSIWTTYNEQFF.

V usage is TRBV13 and J usage is TRBJ2-7, with D unresolved. This CDR3 is built from 13 residues. V dropped 0 bases and J dropped 7 bases, with 10 bases sitting between them. Germline V gene data show CDR1 as PRHDT and CDR2 as FYEKMQ (reference sequence). CDR3 residues: CASSLGSIREQYF. The CDR3 region has the DNA TGTGCCAGCAGCTTAGGGTCTATTAGGGAGCAGTACTTC. Based on the CDR3 plus reference TRBV13 and TRBJ2-7, the full variable domain is AAGVIQSPRHLIKEKRETATLKCYPIPRHDTVYWYQQGPGQDPQFLISFYEKMQSDKGSIPDRFSAQQFSDYHSELNMSSLELGDSALYFCASSLGSIREQYFGPGTRLTVT.

The table lists this clone with a count of one. The chain employs TRBV19 and TRBJ2-1; tentative D call: TRBD1 (6 bases). This CDR3 is built from 12 residues. Trimming pared 6 bases from V and 4 bases from J, leaving 7 bases between. Germline V gene lookup returns CDR1 LNHDA and CDR2 SQIVND (reference sequence). The CDR3 DNA is TGTGCCAGTAGGACAGGTTACAATGAGCAGTTCTTC. Its translation: CASRTGYNEQFF. The full variable domain, with the rest looked up from reference TRBV19 and TRBJ2-1, is DGGITQSPKYLFRKEGQNVTLSCEQNLNHDAMYWYRQDPGQGLRLIYYSQIVNDFQKGDIAEGYSVSREKKESFPLTVTSAQKNPTAFYLCASRTGYNEQFFGPGTRLTVL.

V is TRBV6-6 and J is TRBJ2-2; TRBD1 matches at 8 bases. Germline V gene lookup returns CDR1 MNHNY and CDR2 SVGAGI (reference sequence). The ends lost 5 bases at V and 5 bases at J; junction bases unmatched: 4. The CDR3 is 14 residues long. CDR3 nucleotide sequence: TGTGCCAGCAGTACCCGGACAGGGACCGGGGAGCTGTTTTTT. This translates into CASSTRTGTGELFF.

This chain's CDR3 is CASSLRTGSGYTF. CDR3 nucleotides: TGTGCCAGCAGCCTCCGGACAGGCTCCGGCTACACCTTC. The chain has TRBV27 and TRBJ1-2; TRBD1 agrees at 7 bases. The V and J ends lost 6 bases and 8 bases, in that order; junction bases with no gene match: 9. Per the germline V gene, CDR1 is MNHEY and CDR2 is SMNVEV (reference sequence). The CDR3 covers 13 residues.

This chain joins TRBV9 and TRBJ2-5; the match to TRBD1 covers 7 bases. J gave up 4 bases and V 2 bases, and 8 bases lay outside the gene matches. This CDR3 contains 15 residues. Per germline, CDR1 SGDLS and CDR2 YYNGEE. The CDR3 loop reads CASSVYDRAPETQYF. For the CDR3, the DNA is TGTGCCAGCAGCGTCTACGACAGGGCCCCAGAGACCCAGTACTTC.

The chain uses TRBV23-1 and TRBJ1-5; D call uncertain. TRBV23-1 falls under the ORF class, with uncertain function. V was shortened by 4 bases and J by 9 bases, with 19 bases between the two germline ends. The CDR3 extends over 15 amino acids. The CDR3 protein is CASSRRNTVRWPQHF. For the CDR3, the DNA is TGCGCCAGCAGTCGCCGCAATACGGTCCGGTGGCCCCAGCATTTT.

V gene TRBV14 combines with J gene TRBJ2-1; a weak D match, TRBD1 (6 bases). This CDR3 spans 11 amino acids. Per the germline V gene, CDR1 is SGHDN and CDR2 is FVKESK. The ends were cut back, 8 bases at V and 7 bases at J, with 9 bases in the middle. The DNA for the CDR3 is TGTGCCAGCTCTAGGGGGAATGAGCAGTTCTTC. This codes for CASSRGNEQFF.

This chain uses TRBV10-3 with TRBJ1-4; possible D gene TRBD1, 5 bases. V lost 0 bases, J lost 8 bases, and 13 bases lay in between. The CDR3 extends over 15 amino acids. CDR1 ENHRY and CDR2 SYGVKD come from the germline V gene. CDR3 in DNA: TGTGCCATCAGTGAGTCGGGTCAGGGAGAGGAAAAACTGTTTTTT. It translates to CAISESGQGEEKLFF.

The gene calls are TRBV6-6 and TRBJ1-3; D might be TRBD1 (6 bases). Deletions cut 4 bases from V and 1 base from J, with 14 bases between. Germline lookup yields CDR1 MNHNY and CDR2 SVGAGI (reference sequence). The CDR3 sequence is 16 residues long. The CDR3 loop is CASSSPTGQSGNTIYF. DNA for the CDR3: TGTGCCAGCAGTTCCCCTACAGGGCAGTCTGGAAACACCATATATTTT.